The clone carrying this TCR beta chain was seen only a few times. What it recognizes is unknown. Sequencing relied on immunoSEQ assay v3.0, run at survey level. A per-sample goal of roughly 40,000-50,000 T-cell genomes was targeted by sequencing. Using immunoSEQ multiplex PCR, the repertoire was profiled, and TCRdb retains in-frame clones only, with some absent. The sample contains roughly 36,000 clones, around 83% of which appear only once. V lost 10 bases and J lost 10; bases outside the gene matches: 13. CDR1 is MNHEY and CDR2 is SVGAGI in the germline V gene. There are 15 residues in the CDR3. This sample was taken from a study of long-term antiretroviral therapy in people with HIV. Study-level results: All blood samples came from the years 2004 to 2017, possibly under older ART regimens. Transplant donor controls retained higher diversity, though diversity increased after ART.

The chain carries TRBV6-5 and TRBJ1-6; 10 nucleotides match TRBD1. This material consisted of unsorted PBMCs, taken just over 2.7 years before starting antiretroviral therapy. The TCR sequence derives from a woman aged 25-40 years with HIV. The CDR3 spells CANTKRDRGRSPLHF. In DNA, the CDR3 is TGTGCCAATACGAAACGGGACAGGGGTCGATCACCCCTCCACTTT.